Presented here are 28 T cell receptor beta chains from one specimen sequenced in a study of identical twins. TCRdb used MiXCR to reprocess the 5' RACE reads, holding one entry per CDR3 protein. The data contain around 200,000 distinct CDR3 sequences, around 10% of them singletons. Specimen: memory (CD45RO+) T cells sorted from blood. These receptors all come from a woman between 18 and 30 years old in good health.

The chain is built from TRBV12-3 or TRBV12-4 and TRBJ1-1; D not certain. The germline V and J ends were trimmed by 5 bases and 0 bases, with 7 bases remaining between them. The CDR3 sequence is 13 residues long. The CDR3 coding sequence is TGTGCCAGCAGTGAGAGCATGAACACTGAAGCTTTCTTT. It is translated as CASSESMNTEAFF.

The V gene is TRBV5-6, the J gene TRBJ2-3; 7 bases are a match to TRBD1. The CDR3 covers 16 residues. The germline V gene encodes CDR1 SGHDT and CDR2 YYEEEE. V shed 2 bases and J 4 bases; nucleotides not matched to a gene: 10. The CDR3 is CASSLGTESPPDTQYF. For the CDR3, the DNA is TGTGCCAGCAGCTTAGGGACAGAATCCCCGCCAGATACGCAGTATTTT.

There are a few counts of this clonotype. The chain combines TRBV10-3 with TRBJ1-6, with D hard to call. Germline-derived CDR1 and CDR2 are ENHRY and SYGVKD. This CDR3 has 13 amino acids. Trimming removed 7 bases at V and 7 bases at J, with 11 bases between. CDR3 in amino acids: CAIKYAENSPLHF. The CDR3 nucleotides read TGTGCCATCAAGTATGCAGAAAATTCACCCCTCCACTTT.

This clonotype was counted at least ten times. The genes are TRBV7-9 and TRBJ1-1; 7 bases match TRBD1. From germline, CDR1 is SEHNR and CDR2 FQNEAQ (reference sequence). With 0 bases clipped from V and 1 base from J, the junction kept 2 bases outside the gene matches. The CDR3 loop spans 15 amino acids. The CDR3 loop is CASSLAAGGNTEAFF. The CDR3 nucleotides are TGTGCCAGCAGCTTAGCCGCAGGGGGGAACACTGAAGCTTTCTTT.

This clonotype was seen only a few times. The chain links TRBV7-3 to TRBJ2-3; possibly TRBD1 for D (5 bases). V lost 2 bases to trimming and J lost 2 bases, with 8 bases between them. The CDR3 contains 14 residues. CDR1 and CDR2 (germline): SGHTA, FQGTGA. CDR3 nucleotides: TGTGCCAGCAGCTTAGACAGCTTCACAGATACGCAGTATTTT. Translating gives CASSLDSFTDTQYF.

The V gene is TRBV12-3 or TRBV12-4, the J gene TRBJ1-1, with 7 bases aligning to TRBD1. Trimming cost V 10 bases and J 1 base; bases outside gene matches: 9. The CDR3 is 14 residues long. This CDR3 reads CATRAGTENTEAFF. The CDR3 bases are TGTGCCACCCGTGCCGGGACAGAGAACACTGAAGCTTTCTTT.

This clonotype has only a few counts. Just one base apart from a much larger clone, this may be a read error. V is TRBV5-5 and J is TRBJ1-1; no clear D. The V gene lost 2 bases and the J gene lost 4 bases, with 6 bases spanning the gap. The CDR3 covers 12 residues. Germline lookup yields CDR1 SGHKS and CDR2 YYEKEE (reference sequence). CDR3 sequence: CASSFGSTEAFF. CDR3 nucleotides: TGTGCCAGCAGCTTTGGGAGCACTGAAGCTTTCTTT.

In the case of this clonotype: A much larger clone is a single base away; this may be a read error. Since the CDR3 does not end with the conserved phenylalanine or tryptophan, this likely comes from a read error. V is TRBV20-1 and J is TRBJ2-5; D may be TRBD2 (5 bases). The ends were cut back, 1 base at V and 0 bases at J, with 9 bases in the middle. The CDR3 sequence is 14 residues long. Germline V gene lookup returns CDR1 DFQATT and CDR2 SNEGSKA (reference sequence). CDR3 amino acids: CSARGEGDQETQYI. DNA for the CDR3: TGCAGTGCTAGAGGTGAGGGAGACCAAGAGACCCAGTACATC.

Only a few counts were recorded for this clonotype. This sequence joins TRBV5-1 and TRBJ2-1; D unresolved. Germline CDR1 SGHRS, CDR2 YFSETQ. With 0 bases removed from V and 6 bases from J, the gap between germline ends came to 10 bases. The CDR3 is 14 residues long. The CDR3 DNA is TGCGCCAGCAGCTTGGGCGGCGCTTCCAATGAGCAGTTCTTC. Residues: CASSLGGASNEQFF.

The chain combines TRBV20-1 with TRBJ1-2; D possibly corresponds to TRBD1 (5 bases). In germline, CDR1 is DFQATT, CDR2 SNEGSKA (reference sequence). The CDR3 sequence is 16 residues long. Trimming pared 2 bases from V and 1 base from J, leaving 17 bases between. In DNA, the CDR3 is TGCAGTGCTAGAAAAGGTGGTCAGGGAGGTAACTATGGCTACACCTTC. Its protein product is CSARKGGQGGNYGYTF.

This rearrangement joins TRBV5-1 to TRBJ2-6; D is uncertain. Germline values: CDR1 SGHRS, CDR2 YFSETQ. The CDR3 length is 20 residues. The V end lost 0 bases, the J end lost 0 bases, and 19 bases lay between the germline ends. CDR3 sequence (DNA): TGCGCCAGCAGCTTGGTATTCAAGGGTGCTAGTTACTCTGGGGCCAACGTCCTGACTTTC. Its translation is CASSLVFKGASYSGANVLTF.

This clonotype was seen a few times. CDR3 in amino acids: CSARRAGGPEETQYF. The CDR3 nucleotides read TGCAGTGCTAGAAGGGCGGGGGGGCCCGAGGAGACCCAGTACTTC. V and J are TRBV20-1 and TRBJ2-5; 9 bases are a match to TRBD2. The CDR3 sequence is 15 residues long. The V and J ends lost 2 bases and 5 bases, in that order; junction bases with no gene match: 9. Per germline, CDR1 DFQATT and CDR2 SNEGSKA (reference sequence).

This clonotype was recorded at least ten times. This chain uses TRBV3-1 with TRBJ1-1, with D unresolved. Germline V gene sequence: CDR1 LGHDT, CDR2 YNNKEL (reference sequence). The V gene lost 3 bases and the J gene lost 6 bases, with 11 bases spanning the gap. This CDR3 has 13 amino acids. CDR3 sequence reads: CASSQGVLAEAFF. CDR3 sequence (DNA): TGTGCCAGCAGCCAGGGCGTTTTAGCTGAAGCTTTCTTT.

V gene TRBV20-1 combines with J gene TRBJ1-5, with D perhaps matching TRBD1 (5 bases). The CDR3 covers 13 residues. Germline V CDR1 and CDR2: DFQATT, SNEGSKA (reference sequence). V was pared by 3 bases and J by 4 bases, with 10 bases between. CDR3 loop: CSARVPGNQPQHF. CDR3 coding DNA: TGCAGTGCTAGGGTGCCAGGGAATCAGCCCCAGCATTTT.

This chain's CDR3 is CSVEASGKIHEQFF. In DNA form, the CDR3 reads TGCAGCGTTGAAGCTAGCGGGAAAATACATGAGCAGTTCTTC. This sequence joins TRBV29-1 and TRBJ2-1; 9 bases are shared with TRBD2. Germline lookup yields CDR1 SQVTM and CDR2 ANQGSEA. The CDR3 runs to 14 residues. V lost 1 base, J lost 8 bases, and 6 bases stayed unmatched.

The rearrangement joins TRBV4-1 to TRBJ2-1, with TRBD2 matching over 8 bases. Trimming cost V 3 bases and J 2 bases; bases outside gene matches: 12. CDR3 length: 18 amino acids. Germline loops: CDR1 MGHRA, CDR2 YSYEKL. Written as DNA, the CDR3 is TGCGCCAGCAGCCAGGGGAGCGGGGGCCGCAGAGCCTACAATGAGCAGTTCTTC. It yields the protein CASSQGSGGRRAYNEQFF.

The genes are TRBV18 and TRBJ2-1; 7 bases agree with TRBD2. Germline CDR1 KGHSH, CDR2 LQKENI. CDR3 length: 14 amino acids. The J segment lost 12 bases and the V segment lost 3 bases, leaving 11 bases of the junction unmatched. CDR3 region: CASSPRPRERVQFF. The CDR3 DNA follows: TGTGCCAGCTCACCGAGGCCGCGGGAGAGGGTGCAGTTCTTC. Full variable domain (missing parts from reference TRBV18 and TRBJ2-1): NAGVMQNPRHLVRRRGQEARLRCSPMKGHSHVYWYRQLPEEGLKFMVYLQKENIIDESGMPKERFSAEFPKEGPSILRIQQVVRGDSAAYFCASSPRPRERVQFFGPGTRLTVL.

This sequence joins TRBV5-1 and TRBJ1-1, with 7 bases that match TRBD1. V was clipped by 4 bases and J by 3 bases; unmatched bases: 6. This CDR3 is built from 14 residues. The germline CDR1 and CDR2 sequences are SGHRS and YFSETQ. CDR3 residues: CASSPQGRYTEAFF. The CDR3, as DNA: TGCGCCAGCAGCCCACAGGGGAGGTACACTGAAGCTTTCTTT.

Ten or more counts support this clonotype. V gene TRBV29-1 combines with J gene TRBJ2-5; the D is unclear. Per germline, CDR1 SQVTM and CDR2 ANQGSEA. The germline V and J ends were trimmed by 3 bases and 2 bases, with 13 bases remaining between them. This CDR3 spans 14 amino acids. CDR3 nucleotides: TGCAGCGTTGACACCACCAGCCTTCAAGAGACCCAGTACTTC. Protein: CSVDTTSLQETQYF.

This clonotype was picked up many times. V gene TRBV12-3 or TRBV12-4 combines with J gene TRBJ2-2; D is ambiguous. The germline V and J ends were trimmed by 3 bases and 1 base, with 6 bases remaining between them. The CDR3 spans 14 residues. The CDR3, as DNA: TGTGCCAGCAGTTTCTGGCGGAACACCGGGGAGCTGTTTTTT. This sequence encodes CASSFWRNTGELFF.

This clonotype was recorded at least ten times. V usage is TRBV7-9 and J usage is TRBJ2-1; possible D gene TRBD1, 5 bases. The CDR3 contains 17 residues. Trimming shortened V by 4 bases and J by 8 bases, and 24 bases separated the two germline ends. Germline V gene lookup returns CDR1 SEHNR and CDR2 FQNEAQ (reference sequence). The CDR3 reads CASSSSLGLWGKDEQFF. Written as DNA, the CDR3 is TGTGCCAGCAGCTCCTCGTTAGGTCTTTGGGGCAAGGATGAGCAGTTCTTC.

The table lists this clonotype with many counts. The rearrangement uses TRBV24-1 and TRBJ1-2; possibly TRBD1 for D (5 bases). There are 13 residues in the CDR3. Between the trimmed V and J ends, which lost 2 bases and 7 bases, there was a span of 10 bases. Germline CDR1 and CDR2: KGHDR and SFDVKD. The CDR3 reads CATSDSGRSGYTF. The CDR3 bases are TGTGCCACCAGTGATTCGGGACGCTCTGGCTACACCTTC.

This clonotype was observed a few times. The chain recombines TRBV7-2 with TRBJ1-4; no definite D call. CDR1 and CDR2 from the germline V gene are SGHTA and FQGNSA. There are 13 residues in the CDR3. V was cut by 3 bases and J by 8 bases, with 10 bases left in between. The CDR3 sequence is CASSFRPLEKLFF. For the CDR3, the DNA is TGTGCCAGCAGCTTTCGACCCTTGGAAAAACTGTTTTTT.

V usage is TRBV20-1 and J usage is TRBJ2-1; 9 nucleotides line up with TRBD1. With V trimmed by 5 bases and J by 7 bases, 9 bases remained unmatched. Germline V gene data show CDR1 as DFQATT and CDR2 as SNEGSKA (reference sequence). The CDR3 totals 14 residues. The DNA of the CDR3 is TGCAGTGCTTCTAGGGACAGGGAACAGAATGAGCAGTTCTTC. Encoded protein: CSASRDREQNEQFF.

The chain employs TRBV27 and TRBJ1-6; unclear D gene. Trimming shortened V by 0 bases and J by 0 bases, and 9 bases separated the two germline ends. The length of the CDR3 is 17 residues. Germline lookup yields CDR1 MNHEY and CDR2 SMNVEV (reference sequence). The CDR3 DNA follows: TGTGCCAGCAGTTTATCCACCCCAATCTCCTATAATTCACCCCTCCACTTT. This translates into CASSLSTPISYNSPLHF.

The rearrangement links TRBV20-1 to TRBJ2-7; D possibly corresponds to TRBD2 (6 bases). Germline V lookup: CDR1 DFQATT, CDR2 SNEGSKA (reference sequence). This CDR3 contains 12 residues. Deletions cut 6 bases from V and 2 bases from J, with 11 bases between. The CDR3 region is CSAAGGTYEQYF. The DNA of the CDR3 is TGCAGTGCCGCCGGGGGTACCTACGAGCAGTACTTC.

This clonotype came up a few times. CDR3 DNA sequence: TGCGCCAGCAGCGGGGACTCGATGAACACTGAAGCTTTCTTT. Protein product: CASSGDSMNTEAFF. The rearrangement links TRBV5-1 to TRBJ1-1, with a possible D match to TRBD1 (5 bases). CDR1 is SGHRS, CDR2 YFSETQ, per germline. Trimming removed 4 bases from V and 0 bases from J, with 10 bases in between. The CDR3 length is 14 residues.

The chain links TRBV12-3 or TRBV12-4 to TRBJ2-7, with 8 bases identical to TRBD2. The CDR3 consists of 14 residues. V lost 4 bases to trimming and J lost 4 bases; unmatched junction nucleotides: 6. The CDR3 protein is CASSYSGGGYEQYF. The CDR3 DNA reads as TGTGCCAGCAGTTACTCTGGCGGGGGGTACGAGCAGTACTTC.